These T cell receptor beta chains were read from a single sample in a study of T cell changes during pregnancy in multiple sclerosis. Measured with immunoSEQ multiplex PCR; TCRdb has only the in-frame clones, and not every one. The sample holds just under 65,000 clones; about nine tenths are singletons and the top ten take approximately 1.5%. The input for sequencing was peripheral blood, taken after pregnancy. Source of these receptors: a female donor in good health, enrolled as a control in a pregnancy study. The CDR3 runs from the conserved cysteine through the conserved F or W. Each record gives: D gene, J gene, CDR3 length, clone size, V gene, CDR3 protein, CDR3 DNA. The D gene is left open where the match is weak. Rows give clone size only sometimes, using once, few, many, or a class for an expanded clone.

>TRBD1|TRBJ1-5|14|-|TRBV27
CASSGQGTGQPQHF
TGTGCCAGCAGCGGACAGGGGACAGGTCAGCCCCAGCATTTT
>TRBD1|TRBJ2-3|14|once|TRBV27
CASSSGGPTDTQYF
TGTGCCAGCAGTTCAGGGGGTCCCACAGATACGCAGTATTTT
>TRBD2|TRBJ2-5|16|-|TRBV11-2
CASSPLTSGPVGAQYF
TGTGCCAGCAGCCCACTCACTAGCGGCCCCGTGGGGGCCCAGTACTTC
>-|TRBJ1-2|16|-|TRBV18
CASSPPSGGTNYGYTF
TGTGCCAGCTCACCACCGTCGGGAGGGACGAACTATGGCTACACCTTC
>TRBD1|TRBJ1-2|15|once|TRBV10-3
CAISEPGQGNYGYTF
TGTGCCATCAGTGAACCAGGACAGGGCAACTATGGCTACACCTTC
>-|TRBJ1-2|13|-|TRBV5-1
CASNRGGDYGYTF
TGCGCCAGCAATCGGGGGGGGGACTATGGCTACACCTTC
>TRBD2|TRBJ2-2|16|-|TRBV9
CASSVDSGGAGGELFF
TGTGCCAGCAGCGTAGATAGCGGGGGGGCCGGCGGGGAGCTGTTTTTT
>-|TRBJ2-7|15|-|TRBV7-9
CASSLDRDNSYEQYF
TGTGCCAGCAGCTTGGACCGGGACAACTCCTACGAGCAGTACTTC
>-|TRBJ1-1|17|-|TRBV5-1
CASSLAPAGKMNTEAFF
TGCGCCAGCAGCTTGGCCCCGGCAGGGAAAATGAACACTGAAGCTTTCTTT
>TRBD1|TRBJ1-1|14|-|TRBV7-9
CASSILTGVTEAFF
TGTGCCAGCAGCATACTGACAGGGGTGACTGAAGCTTTCTTT
>TRBD1|TRBJ1-4|15|-|TRBV18
CASSGPGQGYEKLFF
TGTGCCAGCTCAGGCCCGGGACAGGGCTATGAAAAACTGTTTTTT
>TRBD2|TRBJ2-7|17|-|TRBV5-6
CASQWDYDSLSSYEQYF
TGTGCCAGCCAATGGGACTACGATTCTCTGAGCTCCTACGAGCAGTACTTC
>-|TRBJ1-2|13|-|TRBV7-9
CASSQREGYGYTF
TGTGCCAGCAGCCAGCGGGAGGGGTATGGCTACACCTTC
>-|TRBJ1-5|15|-|TRBV9
CASSVARDSNQPQHF
TGTGCCAGCAGCGTAGCCAGGGATAGCAATCAGCCCCAGCATTTT
>-|TRBJ1-1|13|-|TRBV5-6
CASSFYRNTEAFF
TGTGCCAGCAGCTTTTACAGGAACACTGAAGCTTTCTTT
>-|TRBJ2-1|13|-|TRBV6-6
CASSYRQTGEQFF
TGTGCCAGCAGTTACCGACAGACGGGTGAGCAGTTCTTC
>TRBD2|TRBJ2-5|14|-|TRBV7-2
CASSLTSGGLSQYF
TGTGCCAGCAGCTTGACTAGCGGGGGGTTGTCCCAGTACTTC
>TRBD2|TRBJ2-7|15|-|TRBV12-5
CASGNTLAGVYEQYF
TGTGCTAGTGGTAATACTCTAGCGGGGGTCTACGAGCAGTACTTC
>TRBD2|TRBJ2-1|17|-|TRBV9
CASSVAAGGPGLDEQFF
TGTGCCAGCAGCGTAGCTGCGGGGGGGCCTGGGTTGGATGAGCAGTTCTTC
>-|TRBJ1-1|13|-|TRBV30
CAWSVQMNTEAFF
TGTGCCTGGAGTGTCCAGATGAACACTGAAGCTTTCTTT
>-|TRBJ2-5|14|-|TRBV6-5
CASSPHARRETQYF
TGTGCCAGCAGTCCACATGCGAGGAGGGAGACCCAGTACTTC
>-|TRBJ1-4|16|once|TRBV19
CASSPIGRRSNEKLFF
TGTGCCAGTAGCCCGATCGGACGGAGGTCTAATGAAAAACTGTTTTTT
>-|TRBJ1-2|14|once|TRBV30
CASKVKGGAWGYTF
TGTGCCTCTAAAGTTAAGGGGGGGGCTTGGGGCTACACCTTC
>-|TRBJ1-1|15|-|TRBV10-3
CAIRQGQTKNTEAFF
TGTGCCATCAGACAAGGACAGACAAAGAACACTGAAGCTTTCTTT
>-|TRBJ2-2|18|-|TRBV7-9
CASSFPRGGDPNTGELFF
TGTGCCAGCAGCTTCCCTCGAGGGGGGGACCCGAACACCGGGGAGCTGTTTTTT
>-|TRBJ1-1|16|-|TRBV4-1
CASSQGSLVGGTEAFF
TGCGCCAGCAGCCAAGGAAGTTTGGTCGGGGGCACTGAAGCTTTCTTT
>TRBD1|TRBJ1-5|15|-|TRBV19
CASSHRRGSNQPQHF
TGTGCCAGTAGTCATCGCAGGGGGAGCAATCAGCCCCAGCATTTT
>TRBD1|TRBJ2-7|15|-|TRBV12-5
CASGSAGTGTYEQYF
TGTGCTAGTGGTTCAGCGGGGACAGGGACGTACGAGCAGTACTTC
>-|TRBJ2-6|19|-|TRBV7-6
CASSLAQGRGLTGANVLTF
TGTGCCAGCAGCTTAGCGCAAGGCAGGGGCCTTACTGGGGCCAACGTCCTGACTTTC
>TRBD1|TRBJ1-1|15|once|TRBV2
CASNPGGTANTEAFF
TGTGCCAGCAATCCGGGAGGGACAGCCAACACTGAAGCTTTCTTT
>TRBD2|TRBJ2-5|13|-|TRBV19
CAVGGGAGETQYF
TGTGCCGTCGGCGGGGGGGCTGGAGAGACCCAGTACTTC
>TRBD1|TRBJ1-1|17|-|TRBV5-6
CASSLSWGQLMNTEAFF
TGTGCCAGCAGCTTGAGTTGGGGACAGCTCATGAACACTGAAGCTTTCTTT
>-|TRBJ2-5|15|-|TRBV19
CASSIDKRGQETQYF
TGTGCCAGTAGTATAGACAAAAGAGGTCAAGAGACCCAGTACTTC
>TRBD2|TRBJ2-3|17|-|TRBV4-3
CASSQDLAGGLLDTQYF
TGCGCCAGCAGCCAAGACCTAGCGGGGGGCCTCTTAGATACGCAGTATTTT
>-|TRBJ1-5|15|-|TRBV7-2
CASSLAGGGNQPQHF
TGTGCCAGCAGCTTAGCAGGGGGAGGCAATCAGCCCCAGCATTTT
>-|TRBJ1-1|15|-|TRBV27
CASTWGQGMNTEAFF
TGTGCCAGCACCTGGGGGCAGGGTATGAACACTGAAGCTTTCTTT
>-|TRBJ1-2|13|-|TRBV4-2
CASSQDPDYGYTF
TGTGCCAGCAGCCAAGATCCCGACTATGGCTACACCTTC
>-|TRBJ1-2|14|-|TRBV5-1
CASSLAGESYGYTF
TGCGCCAGCAGCTTGGCCGGGGAATCCTATGGCTACACCTTC
>TRBD2|TRBJ2-1|18|-|TRBV4-1
CASSQTPIAGSSYNEQFF
TGCGCCAGCAGCCAGACCCCCATAGCGGGTAGCTCCTACAATGAGCAGTTCTTC
>TRBD1|TRBJ1-2|17|-|TRBV5-1
CASSLPPRTGEDYGYTF
TGCGCCAGCAGCTTGCCCCCTCGGACAGGTGAGGACTATGGCTACACCTTC
>TRBD1|TRBJ2-6|16|-|TRBV6-4
CASSVTGASGANVLTF
TGTGCCAGCAGTGTAACAGGGGCATCTGGGGCCAACGTCCTGACTTTC
>-|TRBJ2-2|15|-|TRBV5-6
CASSLDYTNTGELFF
TGTGCCAGCAGCTTGGATTACACCAACACCGGGGAGCTGTTTTTT
>-|TRBJ1-2|14|-|TRBV4-3
CASSQQGSNYGYTF
TGCGCCAGCAGCCAACAGGGGAGCAACTATGGCTACACCTTC
>-|TRBJ1-1|13|few|TRBV10-3
CAISESRETEAFF
TGTGCCATCAGTGAGTCGCGGGAAACTGAAGCTTTCTTT
>-|TRBJ2-7|14|-|TRBV7-2
CASSLEWRRYEQYF
TGTGCCAGCAGCTTAGAGTGGAGACGCTACGAGCAGTACTTC
>TRBD1|TRBJ1-2|14|-|TRBV7-2
CASSPNQGALGYTF
TGTGCCAGCAGCCCCAACCAGGGGGCGCTTGGCTACACCTTC
>-|TRBJ1-1|14|-|TRBV6-5
CASSLDRLNTEAFF
TGTGCCAGCAGTCTAGACAGACTGAACACTGAAGCTTTCTTT
>-|TRBJ1-5|12|-|TRBV10-3
CAISDRGQPQHF
TGTGCCATCAGTGATAGGGGACAGCCCCAGCATTTT
>-|TRBJ2-5|13|-|TRBV27
CASSPGQQETQYF
TGTGCCAGCAGTCCAGGACAGCAAGAGACCCAGTACTTC
>-|TRBJ1-3|16|-|TRBV21-1
CASSIQQTGIGNTIYF
TGTGCCAGCAGCATCCAACAGACAGGGATCGGAAACACCATATATTTT
>TRBD2|TRBJ2-5|12|-|TRBV6-6
CASSREVETQYF
TGTGCCAGCAGTCGGGAGGTAGAGACCCAGTACTTC